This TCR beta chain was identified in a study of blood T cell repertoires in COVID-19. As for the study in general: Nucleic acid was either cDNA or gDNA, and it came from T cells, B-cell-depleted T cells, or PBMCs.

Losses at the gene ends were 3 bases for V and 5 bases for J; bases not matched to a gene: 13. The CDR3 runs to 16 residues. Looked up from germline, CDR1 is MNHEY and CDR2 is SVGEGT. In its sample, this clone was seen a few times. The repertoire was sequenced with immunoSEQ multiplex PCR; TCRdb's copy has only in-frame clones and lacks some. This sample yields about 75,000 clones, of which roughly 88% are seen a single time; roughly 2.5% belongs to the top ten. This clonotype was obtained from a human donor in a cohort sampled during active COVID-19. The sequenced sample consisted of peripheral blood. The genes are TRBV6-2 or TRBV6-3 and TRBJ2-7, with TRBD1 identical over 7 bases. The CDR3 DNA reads TGTGCCAGCAGTTATGAGGGGGCGAGCGTTTTCGACGAGCAGTACTTC. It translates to CASSYEGASVFDEQYF.